This TCR beta chain was identified during a study of fetal regulatory T cell absence and autoimmunity. Study information: IPEX patients had exocrine pancreas autoimmunity without clinical diabetes. Whole-study findings and limits: Pancreas and cord blood did not differ much in TRB family usage. Compared with cord blood, pancreas showed oligoclonal TCR enrichment, some clones over 95-fold.

Generated by immunoSEQ multiplex PCR, the TCRdb table keeps only in-frame clones and is missing some. The sample records about 95,000 clones, about three quarters being singletons. About this clone: What it binds is not known.

V lost 4 bases and J lost 0, with 9 bases in between. Germline V CDR1 and CDR2: SGDLS, YYNGEE. The CDR3 is 14 amino acids. The clonotype was recovered from a male donor with IPEX syndrome. The sequenced sample was pancreas tissue. V gene TRBV9 combines with J gene TRBJ2-3, with TRBD2 as a possible D gene (5 bases). CDR3 nucleotides: TGTGCCAGCAGCCCACGGACTAGCACAGATACGCAGTATTTT. Translation gives CASSPRTSTDTQYF.